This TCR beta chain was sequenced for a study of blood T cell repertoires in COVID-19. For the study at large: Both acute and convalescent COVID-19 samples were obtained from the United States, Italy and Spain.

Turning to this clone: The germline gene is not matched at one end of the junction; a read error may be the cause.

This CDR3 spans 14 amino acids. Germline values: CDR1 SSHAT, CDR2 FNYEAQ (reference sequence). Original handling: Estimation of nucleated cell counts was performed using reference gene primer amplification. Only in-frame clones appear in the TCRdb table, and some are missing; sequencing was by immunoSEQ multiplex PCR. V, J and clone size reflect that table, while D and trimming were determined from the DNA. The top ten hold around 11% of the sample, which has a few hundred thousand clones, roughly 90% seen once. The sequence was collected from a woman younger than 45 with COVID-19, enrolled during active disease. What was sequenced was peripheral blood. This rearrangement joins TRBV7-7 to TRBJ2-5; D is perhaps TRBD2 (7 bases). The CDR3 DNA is TGTGCTAGCAGCTTAGGGGGGGTGGGCGAGACCCAGTACTTC. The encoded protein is CASSLGGVGETQYF.